Each of the 16 T cell receptor beta chains below was sequenced from the same sample in a study of cytomegalovirus exposure and HLA in healthy donors. PCR was performed using 60 Vbeta and 13 Jbeta primers. Profiling relied on immunoSEQ multiplex PCR, and the TCRdb table lists in-frame clones only, not all of them. In the table there are about 72,000 clones, roughly four fifths of which are singletons. The material sequenced was PBMCs. These receptor sequences come from a young man in good health and CMV-seronegative.

The genes are TRBV4-1 and TRBJ2-5, with 8 bases that match TRBD2. The CDR3 is made up of 17 amino acids. Trimming at V came to 2 bases and at J to 5 bases, leaving 13 bases not matched to a gene. The germline gives CDR1 MGHRA, CDR2 YSYEKL. The CDR3 DNA sequence: TGCGCCAGCAGCCAAACCCCCTCCGGAGCGGGAGCGGAGACCCAGTACTTC. It is translated as CASSQTPSGAGAETQYF.

This sequence joins TRBV7-2 and TRBJ2-6; perhaps TRBD1 as D (5 bases). The ends were cut back, 5 bases at V and 1 base at J, with 9 bases in the middle. This CDR3 is 15 amino acids long. Germline V gene data show CDR1 as SGHTA and CDR2 as FQGNSA. The DNA of the CDR3 is TGTGCCAGCAGCGACAGACGGTCTGGGGCCAACGTCCTGACTTTC. Translating gives CASSDRRSGANVLTF.

This sequence joins TRBV7-8 and TRBJ1-5, with 8 bases fitting TRBD1. This CDR3 comprises 14 residues. The ends lost 6 bases at V and 2 bases at J; junction bases unmatched: 3. The germline gives CDR1 SGHVS, CDR2 FQNEAQ. CDR3 DNA: TGTGCCAGCAGTCAGACAGGGGGCAATCAGCCCCAGCATTTT. Residues: CASSQTGGNQPQHF.

This CDR3 reads CASSQDRSPYGYTF. DNA of the CDR3: TGCGCCAGCAGCCAAGATCGGAGTCCGTATGGCTACACCTTC. The chain joins TRBV4-3 to TRBJ1-2; D is uncertain. Trimming shortened V by 0 bases and J by 5 bases, and 10 bases separated the two germline ends. This CDR3 is 14 amino acids long. Germline V lookup: CDR1 LGHNA, CDR2 YSLEER.

The rearrangement joins TRBV9 to TRBJ2-1; D may be TRBD1 (6 bases). Trimming removed 0 bases at V and 5 bases at J, with 12 bases between. Germline V gene lookup returns CDR1 SGDLS and CDR2 YYNGEE. The CDR3 is made up of 15 amino acids. The CDR3 loop reads CASSVAGVLDNEQFF. The CDR3 coding sequence is TGTGCCAGCAGCGTAGCAGGGGTTCTCGACAATGAGCAGTTCTTC.

This clone was seen only a few times. V and J are TRBV4-3 and TRBJ2-1, with D perhaps matching TRBD2 (5 bases). The germline V gene encodes CDR1 LGHNA and CDR2 YSLEER. CDR3 size: 15 residues. Trimming left V 0 bases short and J 3 bases short, with 9 bases between. Here the CDR3 DNA reads TGCGCCAGCAGCCAAGAGTGGAGGAACTACAATGAGCAGTTCTTC. Its translation is CASSQEWRNYNEQFF.

The chain carries TRBV11-2 and TRBJ2-1, with 7 nucleotides matching TRBD2. This CDR3 contains 13 residues. Germline CDR1 and CDR2: SGHAT and FQNNGV. The V gene end was trimmed by 4 bases and the J gene end by 8 bases; junction bases not matched to a gene: 5. Here the CDR3 reads CASSWGGSDEQFF. Here the CDR3 DNA reads TGTGCCAGCAGCTGGGGAGGGAGCGATGAGCAGTTCTTC.

This sequence joins TRBV13 and TRBJ1-5, with 7 bases lining up with TRBD1. After removal of 5 bases from V and 2 bases from J, the junction contained 6 bases not matched to a gene. The CDR3 extends over 15 amino acids. In germline, CDR1 is PRHDT, CDR2 FYEKMQ (reference sequence). In DNA form, the CDR3 reads TGTGCCAGCAGCCACAGGGGAAGGGGCAATCAGCCCCAGCATTTT. Its translation is CASSHRGRGNQPQHF.

V usage is TRBV7-6 and J usage is TRBJ2-7; TRBD2 matches at 11 bases. V was clipped by 5 bases and J by 5 bases; unmatched bases: 11. Germline CDR1 SGHVS, CDR2 FNYEAQ. The length of the CDR3 is 16 residues. As DNA, the CDR3 is TGTGCCAGCAGCCCTTGGGATAGCGGGAGGGCCAACGAGCAGTACTTC. Amino acid sequence: CASSPWDSGRANEQYF.

The CDR3 sequence is CSVDLTGTGNTIYF. CDR3 coding DNA: TGCAGCGTTGACCTCACAGGGACTGGAAACACCATATATTTT. The chain combines TRBV29-1 with TRBJ1-3; weak D call: TRBD1 (6 bases). CDR3 size: 14 residues. Looked up from germline, CDR1 is SQVTM and CDR2 is ANQGSEA. The V end lost 3 bases, the J end lost 2 bases, and 11 bases lay between the germline ends.

V usage is TRBV9 and J usage is TRBJ1-2, with 8 bases matching TRBD1. V lost 3 bases, J lost 7 bases, and 8 bases stayed unmatched. There are 14 residues in the CDR3. Per the germline V gene, CDR1 is SGDLS and CDR2 is YYNGEE. CDR3 coding DNA: TGTGCCAGCAGCGGAGACAGGGGAGTAGTTGGCTACACCTTC. Residues: CASSGDRGVVGYTF.

The chain carries TRBV9 and TRBJ2-7; maybe TRBD1 (6 bases). The CDR3 runs 13 residues. V lost 2 bases and J lost 2, with 8 bases in between. Germline CDR1 SGDLS, CDR2 YYNGEE. The CDR3 here is CASSVDSAYEQYF. The CDR3 DNA reads TGTGCCAGCAGCGTGGACAGTGCCTACGAGCAGTACTTC.

The chain links TRBV5-6 to TRBJ2-1; 8 positions match TRBD2. CDR1 is SGHDT, CDR2 YYEEEE, per germline. Trimming removed 3 bases from V and 9 bases from J; junction bases left unmatched: 8. This CDR3 is built from 14 residues. CDR3 nucleotide sequence: TGTGCCAGCAGCTCAACCGGGACTAGTCGTGAGCAGTTCTTC. This translates into CASSSTGTSREQFF.

This clone was picked up a small number of times. The chain has TRBV9 and TRBJ1-4; possible D gene TRBD1, 6 bases. The V end was cut by 0 bases, the J end by 0 bases, with 15 bases between. CDR1 is SGDLS and CDR2 is YYNGEE in the germline V gene. CDR3 size: 18 residues. The CDR3 bases are TGTGCCAGCAGCGTAGAGCAGGGGTTGTTCGCAACTAATGAAAAACTGTTTTTT. Protein: CASSVEQGLFATNEKLFF.

This clone turned up a few times. The chain joins TRBV19 to TRBJ1-6; the match to TRBD1 covers 7 bases. The J segment lost 9 bases and the V segment lost 3 bases, leaving 5 bases of the junction unmatched. Germline V gives CDR1 LNHDA, CDR2 SQIVND (reference sequence). CDR3 length equals 14 residues. The CDR3 region has the DNA TGTGCCAGTAGTATCGACAGGGAACGTTCACCCCTCCACTTT. Translated: CASSIDRERSPLHF.

The CDR3, as DNA: TGTGCCTGGAGCGCGGACCGGGGGGAGCCCCAGCATTTT. Its protein is CAWSADRGEPQHF. This sequence joins TRBV30 and TRBJ1-5; a possible D gene is TRBD1 (5 bases). Germline V lookup: CDR1 GTSNPN, CDR2 SVGIG (reference sequence). This CDR3 region has 13 residues. The ends were cut back, 3 bases at V and 8 bases at J, with 14 bases in the middle.